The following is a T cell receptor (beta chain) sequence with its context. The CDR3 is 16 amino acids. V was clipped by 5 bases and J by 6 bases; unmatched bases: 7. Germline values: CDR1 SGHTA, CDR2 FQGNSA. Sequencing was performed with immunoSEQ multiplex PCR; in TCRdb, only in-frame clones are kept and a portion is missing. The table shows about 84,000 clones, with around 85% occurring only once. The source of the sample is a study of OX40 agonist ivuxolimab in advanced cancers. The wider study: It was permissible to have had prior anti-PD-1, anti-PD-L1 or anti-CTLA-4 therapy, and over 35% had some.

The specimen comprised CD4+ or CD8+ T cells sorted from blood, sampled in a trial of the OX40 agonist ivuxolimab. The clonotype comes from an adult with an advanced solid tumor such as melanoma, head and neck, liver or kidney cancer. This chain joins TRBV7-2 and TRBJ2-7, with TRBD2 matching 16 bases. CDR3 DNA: TGTGCCAGCAGCCCCCCGGGACTAGCGGGAGGGCGCGAGCAGTACTTC. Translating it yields CASSPPGLAGGREQYF. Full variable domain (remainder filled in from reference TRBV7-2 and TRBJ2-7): GAGVSQSPSNKVTEKGKDVELRCDPISGHTALYWYRQSLGQGLEFLIYFQGNSAPDKSGLPSDRFSAERTGGSVSTLTIQRTQQEDSAVYLCASSPPGLAGGREQYFGPGTRLTVT.